These T cell receptor beta chains were read from a single sample in a study of cytomegalovirus exposure and HLA in healthy donors. The protocol was immunoSEQ multiplex PCR, while the TCRdb copy is restricted to in-frame clones and leaves out a portion. The sample includes some 150,000 clones, about 79% of them seen just once. The specimen sequenced was PBMCs. The receptors were sampled from a woman aged 45-59 years in good health and CMV-seronegative. Each CDR3 is given with its conserved first and last residue. D genes are given only for firm matches. The listing skips clone size in some rows; elsewhere it reads once, few, many or a size class.

CDR3 length	V gene	J gene	D gene	clone size	CDR3 DNA	CDR3 protein
19	TRBV11-2	TRBJ2-1	TRBD2	NA	TGTGCCAGCAGTTCCCCCAGAGCGGGGGGCCCGAGCTCCTACAATGAGCAGTTCTTC	CASSSPRAGGPSSYNEQFF
15	TRBV28	TRBJ1-1	NA	NA	TGTGCCAGCAGTGGGGGAGGGGGTGAAAGCACTGAAGCTTTCTTT	CASSGGGGESTEAFF
16	TRBV6-6	TRBJ2-1	TRBD1	NA	TGTGCCAGCAGTTACTACAAGGACAGGGTATTGCATGAGCAGTTCTTC	CASSYYKDRVLHEQFF
17	TRBV4-2	TRBJ2-5	NA	NA	TGTGCCAGCAGCCAAGAGTTTAACCTCGATCACCAAGAGGCCCAGTACTTC	CASSQEFNLDHQEAQYF
19	TRBV9	TRBJ2-1	TRBD2	NA	TGTGCCAGCAGCGTCGGGACTAGCGCATGGGGGAGCTCCTACAATGAGCAGTTCTTC	CASSVGTSAWGSSYNEQFF
15	TRBV5-1	TRBJ2-1	NA	NA	TGCGCCAGCAATGGAGGGGGGGCCCTTCTTGTTGAGCAGTTCTTC	CASNGGGALLVEQFF
14	TRBV10-3	TRBJ2-7	TRBD2	NA	TGTGCCATCAATGGACTAGCGGGGGGAGACGAGCAGTACTTC	CAINGLAGGDEQYF
17	TRBV9	TRBJ1-3	TRBD1	few	TGTGCCAGCAGCGTATGGACAGGAGGGAGCTCTGGAAACACCATATATTTT	CASSVWTGGSSGNTIYF
14	TRBV28	TRBJ1-1	TRBD1	NA	TGTGCCAGCAGCTCTGACAGGGTTTGGACTGAAGCTTTCTTT	CASSSDRVWTEAFF
14	TRBV30	TRBJ1-3	NA	NA	TGTGCCTGGACCGAAGGGGTGCCTGGAAACACCATATATTTT	CAWTEGVPGNTIYF
15	TRBV28	TRBJ1-2	NA	NA	TGTGCCAGCAGTTTATGGGGGACAACCCACTATGGCTACACCTTC	CASSLWGTTHYGYTF
14	TRBV7-9	TRBJ2-5	TRBD1	NA	TGTGCCAGCAGCCCGGACAGGGCATGGGAGACCCAGTACTTC	CASSPDRAWETQYF
16	TRBV5-4	TRBJ2-6	NA	few	TGTGCCAGCAGCTTGCCTCCCAGCTCTGGGGCCAACGTCCTGACTTTC	CASSLPPSSGANVLTF
11	TRBV28	TRBJ2-7	NA	few	TGTGGGGCGGGGAACTCCTACGAGCAGTACTTC	CGAGNSYEQYF
14	TRBV19	TRBJ1-1	NA	NA	TGTGCCAGTAGTATGCAAGGTCAGGGAACTGAAGCTTTCTTT	CASSMQGQGTEAFF
11	TRBV6-7	TRBJ2-3	NA	NA	TGTGCCAGCAGCCAGGTAGATACGCAGTATTTT	CASSQVDTQYF
13	TRBV19	TRBJ1-1	TRBD1	few	TGTGCCAGTAGTATAGCGGACAGGGGGCGAGCTTTCTTT	CASSIADRGRAFF
12	TRBV5-1	TRBJ2-7	NA	NA	TGCGCCAGCAGCTTGGGACAGTACGAGCAGTACTTC	CASSLGQYEQYF
16	TRBV13	TRBJ1-6	TRBD1	NA	TGTGCCAGCAGCTTACAGGGGGGACAGCATAATTCACCCCTCCACTTT	CASSLQGGQHNSPLHF
15	TRBV10-3	TRBJ2-7	TRBD2	NA	TGTGCCATCAGTCCAATAGCGGGAGGCCGTGACGAGCAGTACTTC	CAISPIAGGRDEQYF
14	TRBV28	TRBJ1-4	NA	NA	TGTGCCAGCAGTCCCCAGAGGGCTAATGAAAAACTGTTTTTT	CASSPQRANEKLFF
14	TRBV28	TRBJ2-7	TRBD2	NA	TGTGCCAGCAGTTCCTCCGGGACTAGTCCCGAGCAGTACTTC	CASSSSGTSPEQYF
16	TRBV7-2	TRBJ2-1	TRBD2	NA	TGTGCCAGCAGCGCCTCACTAGCGGGGGGGCAGAATGAGCAGTTCTTC	CASSASLAGGQNEQFF
16	TRBV11-3	TRBJ2-7	NA	once	TGTGCCAGCAGCCCGAAGGTCGGAGGGGACTCCTACGAGCAGTACTTC	CASSPKVGGDSYEQYF
15	TRBV19	TRBJ2-2	NA	NA	TGTGCCAGTAGTATACAGCGGGTGAACACCGGGGAGCTGTTTTTT	CASSIQRVNTGELFF
16	TRBV7-9	TRBJ1-3	TRBD1	NA	TGTGCCAGCAGCCCAAGAGGGGACAGGGCTGGAAACACCATATATTTT	CASSPRGDRAGNTIYF
12	TRBV19	TRBJ2-7	NA	NA	TGTGCCAGTACCAATGGAGCCTACGAGCAGTACTTC	CASTNGAYEQYF
14	TRBV28	TRBJ2-7	TRBD1	NA	TGTGCCAGCGGATCCGGGGACAGGGTTGTCGAGCAGTACTTC	CASGSGDRVVEQYF
16	TRBV27	TRBJ2-1	NA	NA	TGTGCCAGCAGTTTGGCCGGGACACGGTTTTTCAATGAGCAGTTCTTC	CASSLAGTRFFNEQFF
17	TRBV7-2	TRBJ2-3	TRBD2	NA	TGTGCCAGCAGCCCTTGGACTAGCGGGGTAATCACAGATACGCAGTATTTT	CASSPWTSGVITDTQYF
18	TRBV27	TRBJ2-1	TRBD2	few	TGTGCCAGCAGTTTTGGAGCCGGGGGGGTTAACTCCTACAATGAGCAGTTCTTC	CASSFGAGGVNSYNEQFF
15	TRBV2	TRBJ2-1	NA	NA	TGTGCCAGCAGTGAACGAGGAGGGCCTAACAATGAGCAGTTCTTC	CASSERGGPNNEQFF
20	TRBV15	TRBJ2-4	TRBD1	NA	TGTGCCACCAGCAGGGAAAACCGGGACAGATTGAACCTAGCCAAAAACATTCAGTACTTC	CATSRENRDRLNLAKNIQYF
17	TRBV4-3	TRBJ2-6	NA	few	TGCGCCAGCAGCCAAGATCTAGGGGGCTCTGGGGCCAACGTCCTGACTTTC	CASSQDLGGSGANVLTF
18	TRBV28	TRBJ2-3	TRBD2	NA	TGTGCCAGCAGTTTTAAGGGACTAGCGGGAGGGAAGACTAATACGCAGTATTTT	CASSFKGLAGGKTNTQYF
18	TRBV7-2	TRBJ2-5	TRBD2	NA	TGTGCCAGCAGCCCTACCAATGTCCTAGCGGGATTGAGAGAGACCCAGTACTTC	CASSPTNVLAGLRETQYF
15	TRBV27	TRBJ1-4	TRBD1	NA	TGTGCCAGCAACCCAACAGGGACAGGAGGTGAAAAACTGTTTTTT	CASNPTGTGGEKLFF
11	TRBV30	TRBJ1-1	NA	NA	TGTGCCTGGGACATGAACACTGAAGCTTTCTTT	CAWDMNTEAFF
14	TRBV19	TRBJ1-5	TRBD1	few	TGTGCCAGTAGTGCGACAGGGTACAATCAGCCCCAGCATTTT	CASSATGYNQPQHF
15	TRBV27	TRBJ1-5	NA	NA	TGTGCCAGCAGTTTACGGGGGGGTTTGGATCAGCCCCAGCATTTT	CASSLRGGLDQPQHF
16	TRBV19	TRBJ2-1	TRBD1	once	TGTGCCAGTAGTACGCACCGGGACAGGGCGTGGGATGAGCAGTTCTTC	CASSTHRDRAWDEQFF